Each of the 14 T cell receptor beta chains below was sequenced from the same sample in a study of blood T cell repertoires in COVID-19. Sequencing was performed with immunoSEQ multiplex PCR; in TCRdb, only in-frame clones are kept and a portion is missing. The table lists just over 650,000 clones, approximately 90% of them singletons. The sequenced material came from peripheral blood. All receptors come from a woman aged 18-29 years with acute or convalescent COVID-19.

V and J are TRBV24-1 and TRBJ2-1, with D perhaps matching TRBD1 (5 bases). This CDR3 region has 17 residues. Germline V lookup: CDR1 KGHDR, CDR2 SFDVKD. Trimming took 4 bases from V and 4 from J, leaving 19 bases between them. CDR3 DNA sequence: TGTGCCACCAGTGACTCCATCTGGGGTCAGGGTTACAATGAGCAGTTCTTC. Protein product: CATSDSIWGQGYNEQFF.

The chain links TRBV4-3 to TRBJ1-4, with D possibly TRBD1 on 6 matching bases. CDR1 and CDR2 from the germline V gene are LGHNA and YSLEER. Trimming shortened V by 0 bases and J by 4 bases, and 12 bases separated the two germline ends. CDR3 size: 16 residues. This CDR3 reads CASSQDTGQFNEKLFF. The CDR3 DNA is TGCGCCAGCAGCCAAGATACAGGGCAGTTTAATGAAAAACTGTTTTTT.

The rearrangement joins TRBV5-4 to TRBJ2-2; 8 bases line up with TRBD2. The V segment lost 5 bases and the J segment 2 bases; nucleotides outside the gene matches: 5. Germline assignment: CDR1 SGHNT and CDR2 YYREEE (reference sequence). The CDR3 loop spans 15 amino acids. CDR3 bases: TGTGCCAGCAGTTCCGGGACTAGAAACACCGGGGAGCTGTTTTTT. Its translation: CASSSGTRNTGELFF.

CDR3 nucleotide sequence: TGTGCCAGCACAGGTATGAACACTGAAGCTTTCTTT. It encodes CASTGMNTEAFF. V and J are TRBV25-1 and TRBJ1-1; D is unresolved. V lost 7 bases to trimming and J lost 0 bases, with 6 bases between them. Germline V gene lookup returns CDR1 MGHDK and CDR2 SYGVNS. The CDR3 is 12 amino acids.

The chain combines TRBV6-4 with TRBJ2-2; 8 nucleotides align to TRBD2. The germline CDR1 and CDR2 sequences are MRHNA and SNTAGT. The CDR3 is 16 amino acids. Unmatched junction bases numbered 7, after V lost 2 bases and J lost 5 bases. The CDR3: CASSDAGGAGTGELFF. In DNA, the CDR3 is TGTGCCAGCAGTGACGCCGGGGGGGCCGGGACCGGGGAGCTGTTTTTT.

The rearrangement uses TRBV30 and TRBJ1-3; D remains unclear. Germline V lookup: CDR1 GTSNPN, CDR2 SVGIG (reference sequence). The V end was cut by 5 bases, the J end by 2 bases, with 16 bases between. CDR3 length: 15 residues. The CDR3 spells CAWGRSTWPGNTIYF. The CDR3 nucleotides are TGTGCCTGGGGGCGATCGACCTGGCCTGGAAACACCATATATTTT. The full variable domain, in which reference TRBV30 and TRBJ1-3 provide the parts outside the CDR3, is SQTIHQWPATLVQPVGSPLSLECTVEGTSNPNLYWYRQAAGRGLQLLFYSVGIGQISSEVPQNLSASRPQDRQFILSSKKLLLSDSGFYLCAWGRSTWPGNTIYFGEGSWLTVV.

The chain recombines TRBV5-5 with TRBJ2-7, with TRBD1 matching 10 bases. The CDR3 covers 13 residues. V was clipped by 3 bases and J by 6 bases; unmatched bases: 3. The germline gives CDR1 SGHKS, CDR2 YYEKEE (reference sequence). The CDR3 loop is CASSWDRGSEQYF. The DNA of the CDR3 is TGTGCCAGCAGCTGGGACAGGGGAAGCGAGCAGTACTTC.

V gene TRBV12-5 combines with J gene TRBJ1-1; D is unresolved. V was trimmed by 0 bases and J by 3 bases, leaving 11 bases between them. CDR1 and CDR2 from the germline V gene are LGHNT and FRNRAP. The CDR3 runs 15 residues. The CDR3 DNA sequence: TGTGCTAGTGGTTTGGTACGCGGGGATCACACTGAAGCTTTCTTT. Translation gives CASGLVRGDHTEAFF.

V gene TRBV7-2 combines with J gene TRBJ1-1; 10 bases agree with TRBD1. The junction had 3 bases not matched to a gene; V was cut back by 1 base and J by 1 base. This CDR3 has 16 amino acids. Germline-derived CDR1 and CDR2 are SGHTA and FQGNSA. The CDR3 reads CASSLVGTGANTEAFF. The DNA for the CDR3 is TGTGCCAGCAGCTTAGTTGGGACAGGGGCGAACACTGAAGCTTTCTTT.

The chain carries TRBV28 and TRBJ1-6; D is ambiguous. Trimming pared 2 bases from V and 0 bases from J, leaving 8 bases between. CDR3 length: 16 amino acids. The germline gives CDR1 MDHEN, CDR2 SYDVKM. The DNA for the CDR3 is TGTGCCAGCAGTTTACGCCCCAGCTCCTATAATTCACCCCTCCACTTT. Amino acid sequence: CASSLRPSSYNSPLHF.

The chain combines TRBV11-3 with TRBJ1-1; TRBD1 matches 9 bases. CDR1 is SGHNT and CDR2 is YENEEA in the germline V gene. Trimming took 4 bases from V and 3 from J; bases not matched to a gene: 9. The CDR3 length is 16 residues. The CDR3 spells CASSSHYRGRDTEAFF. The CDR3 region has the DNA TGTGCCAGCAGCTCACATTACAGGGGGCGCGACACTGAAGCTTTCTTT. Drawing the rest from reference TRBV11-3 and TRBJ1-1, the complete variable domain is EAGVVQSPRYKIIEKKQPVAFWCNPISGHNTLYWYLQNLGQGPELLIRYENEEAVDDSQLPKDRFSAERLKGVDSTLKIQPAELGDSAVYLCASSSHYRGRDTEAFFGQGTRLTVV.

The chain combines TRBV9 with TRBJ1-2; 9 nucleotides align to TRBD1. CDR3 length equals 15 residues. The trim removed 4 bases at V and 4 bases at J, leaving 8 bases unmatched. The germline V gene has CDR1 SGDLS and CDR2 YYNGEE. CDR3 protein: CASSRAGTGTYGYTF. CDR3 in DNA: TGTGCCAGCAGCAGAGCCGGGACAGGGACCTATGGCTACACCTTC.

V and J are TRBV6-6 and TRBJ2-7; D is uncertain. CDR3 size: 13 residues. CDR1 MNHNY and CDR2 SVGAGI come from the germline V gene (reference sequence). The V end lost 6 bases, the J end lost 3 bases, and 12 bases lay between the germline ends. The CDR3 is CASSLTPYYEQYF. The CDR3 bases are TGTGCCAGCAGCCTGACACCCTACTACGAGCAGTACTTC.

CDR3 region: CASSSRMWGRGNYGYTF. CDR3 coding DNA: TGCGCCAGCAGCTCTCGGATGTGGGGGCGCGGTAACTATGGCTACACCTTC. The chain recombines TRBV4-1 with TRBJ1-2; D possibly corresponds to TRBD1 (6 bases). This CDR3 has 17 amino acids. The germline V gene encodes CDR1 MGHRA and CDR2 YSYEKL. With 5 bases removed from V and 1 base from J, the gap between germline ends came to 20 bases.